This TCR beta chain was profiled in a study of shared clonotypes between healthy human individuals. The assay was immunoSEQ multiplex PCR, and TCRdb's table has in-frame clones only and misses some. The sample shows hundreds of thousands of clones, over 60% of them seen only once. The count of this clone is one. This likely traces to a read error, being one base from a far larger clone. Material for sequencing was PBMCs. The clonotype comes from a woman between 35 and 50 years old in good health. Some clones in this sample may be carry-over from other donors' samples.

Here the CDR3 reads CASSLGRSGANALTF. CDR3 sequence (DNA): TGTGCCAGCAGCTTAGGTCGCTCTGGGGCCAACGCCCTGACTTTC. This chain uses TRBV13 with TRBJ2-6, with D perhaps matching TRBD1 (5 bases). CDR1 is PRHDT, CDR2 FYEKMQ, per germline (reference sequence). This CDR3 comprises 15 residues.